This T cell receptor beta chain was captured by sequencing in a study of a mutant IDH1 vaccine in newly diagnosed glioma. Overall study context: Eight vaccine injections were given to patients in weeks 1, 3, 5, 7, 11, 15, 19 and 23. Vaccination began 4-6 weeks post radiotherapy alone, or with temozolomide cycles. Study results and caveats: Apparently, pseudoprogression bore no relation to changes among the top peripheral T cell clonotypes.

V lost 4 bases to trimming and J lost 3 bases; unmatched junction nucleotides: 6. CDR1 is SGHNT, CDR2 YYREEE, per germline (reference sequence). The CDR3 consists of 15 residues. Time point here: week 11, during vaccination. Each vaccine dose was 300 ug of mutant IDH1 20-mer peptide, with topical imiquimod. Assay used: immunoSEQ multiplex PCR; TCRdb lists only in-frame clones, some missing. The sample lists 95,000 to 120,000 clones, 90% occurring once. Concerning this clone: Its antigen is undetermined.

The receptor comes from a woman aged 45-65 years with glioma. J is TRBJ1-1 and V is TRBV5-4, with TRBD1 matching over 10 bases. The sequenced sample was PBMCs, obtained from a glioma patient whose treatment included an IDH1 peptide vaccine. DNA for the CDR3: TGTGCCAGCAGCCATGCCGGACAGGGGGACACTGAAGCTTTCTTT. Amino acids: CASSHAGQGDTEAFF.